Listed below are T cell receptor beta chains from one sample, sequenced in a study of cytomegalovirus exposure and HLA in healthy donors. The assay was immunoSEQ multiplex PCR, and TCRdb's table has in-frame clones only and misses some. The data contain around 70,000 clones, 94% of them seen just once; the ten biggest clones take up 1.5% to 2%. Sequencing was done on a sample of PBMCs. These receptors were collected from a woman between 18 and 29 years old in good health and CMV-seropositive. CDR3s include the opening cysteine and the closing phenylalanine or tryptophan. Each record gives: clone size, V gene, J gene, D gene, CDR3 length, CDR3 DNA, CDR3 protein. The D gene is left open where the match is weak. The size field is filled for only some rows; it gives once, few, many or a size class.

clone_size: -; v_call: TRBV9; j_call: TRBJ2-1; d_call: TRBD2; cdr3_length: 15; cdr3_nt: TGTGCCAGCAGCGGAGAGGGACTAGCTATAAATGAGCAGTTCTTC; cdr3_aa: CASSGEGLAINEQFF
clone_size: -; v_call: TRBV15; j_call: TRBJ2-1; d_call: -; cdr3_length: 15; cdr3_nt: TGTGCCACCAGCAGAGGACCAGGGGATGGCAATGAGCAGTTCTTC; cdr3_aa: CATSRGPGDGNEQFF
clone_size: -; v_call: TRBV18; j_call: TRBJ1-6; d_call: -; cdr3_length: 16; cdr3_nt: TGTGCCAGCTCACCTCAGGGGCACTCCTATAATTCACCCCTCCACTTT; cdr3_aa: CASSPQGHSYNSPLHF
clone_size: -; v_call: TRBV13; j_call: TRBJ1-2; d_call: TRBD1; cdr3_length: 16; cdr3_nt: TGTGCCAGCAACGGACAGGGGGCTGAACCTAACTATGGCTACACCTTC; cdr3_aa: CASNGQGAEPNYGYTF
clone_size: -; v_call: TRBV5-1; j_call: TRBJ2-2; d_call: TRBD2; cdr3_length: 15; cdr3_nt: TGCGCCAGCAGCCCACCTAGCGGGAGCGTCGGGGAGCTGTTTTTT; cdr3_aa: CASSPPSGSVGELFF
clone_size: -; v_call: TRBV10-2; j_call: TRBJ2-1; d_call: -; cdr3_length: 15; cdr3_nt: TGCGCCAGCAGTGAAGCACTACGAACCTACAATGAGCAGTTCTTC; cdr3_aa: CASSEALRTYNEQFF
clone_size: -; v_call: TRBV5-4; j_call: TRBJ1-1; d_call: TRBD1; cdr3_length: 15; cdr3_nt: TGTGCCAGCGCCGTCGGGACAGGGTTCAGCACTGAAGCTTTCTTT; cdr3_aa: CASAVGTGFSTEAFF
clone_size: -; v_call: TRBV5-5; j_call: TRBJ1-5; d_call: TRBD1; cdr3_length: 16; cdr3_nt: TGTGCCAGCAGCTCGGGACAGGGGCTGGGAAATCAGCCCCAGCATTTT; cdr3_aa: CASSSGQGLGNQPQHF
clone_size: -; v_call: TRBV27; j_call: TRBJ2-7; d_call: -; cdr3_length: 13; cdr3_nt: TGTGCCAGCAGTTTGTTGGGCACCTACGAGCAGTACTTC; cdr3_aa: CASSLLGTYEQYF
clone_size: -; v_call: TRBV6-5; j_call: TRBJ2-2; d_call: TRBD2; cdr3_length: 14; cdr3_nt: TGTGCCACGAGGCGGGAGAGGCGGACCGGGGAGCTGTTTTTT; cdr3_aa: CATRRERRTGELFF
clone_size: -; v_call: TRBV5-1; j_call: TRBJ1-5; d_call: TRBD1; cdr3_length: 16; cdr3_nt: TGCGCCAGCAGCTTGGATGGCAGGGGGCCTGATCAGCCCCAGCATTTT; cdr3_aa: CASSLDGRGPDQPQHF
clone_size: -; v_call: TRBV5-1; j_call: TRBJ1-4; d_call: -; cdr3_length: 16; cdr3_nt: TGCGCCAGCAGCACTGGTGTTGCTTCAACTAATGAAAAACTGTTTTTT; cdr3_aa: CASSTGVASTNEKLFF
clone_size: -; v_call: TRBV6-5; j_call: TRBJ1-3; d_call: -; cdr3_length: 14; cdr3_nt: TGTGCCAGCAGTCCCGCCTGGAGGGGAAACACCATATATTTT; cdr3_aa: CASSPAWRGNTIYF
clone_size: -; v_call: TRBV30; j_call: TRBJ1-6; d_call: TRBD1; cdr3_length: 16; cdr3_nt: TGTGCCTGGAGTGCCAACGGACAGGGTTGGAGTTCACCCCTCCACTTT; cdr3_aa: CAWSANGQGWSSPLHF
clone_size: -; v_call: TRBV4-1; j_call: TRBJ1-3; d_call: TRBD1; cdr3_length: 18; cdr3_nt: TGCGCCAGCAGCCGCCTACCGGGACAGGCGCTCTCTGGAAACACCATATATTTT; cdr3_aa: CASSRLPGQALSGNTIYF
clone_size: -; v_call: TRBV21-1; j_call: TRBJ2-2; d_call: -; cdr3_length: 16; cdr3_nt: TGTGCCAGCGCCTTGACAGGGAATGGATACACCGGGGAGCTGTTTTTT; cdr3_aa: CASALTGNGYTGELFF
clone_size: -; v_call: TRBV5-1; j_call: TRBJ2-7; d_call: -; cdr3_length: 11; cdr3_nt: TGCGCCAGCAGCTTGAGGGGCGAGCAGTACTTC; cdr3_aa: CASSLRGEQYF
clone_size: once; v_call: TRBV19; j_call: TRBJ1-1; d_call: TRBD1; cdr3_length: 12; cdr3_nt: TGTGCCATAGGGACAGGGGGCGACCAAGCTTTCTTT; cdr3_aa: CAIGTGGDQAFF
clone_size: -; v_call: TRBV4-1; j_call: TRBJ1-6; d_call: -; cdr3_length: 14; cdr3_nt: TGCGCCAGCAGCCAAGAGGGAGATAATTCACCCCTCCACTTT; cdr3_aa: CASSQEGDNSPLHF
clone_size: -; v_call: TRBV9; j_call: TRBJ2-1; d_call: -; cdr3_length: 13; cdr3_nt: TGTGCCAGCAGCGAGCCCGCGGGGACTGAGCAGTTCTTC; cdr3_aa: CASSEPAGTEQFF
clone_size: -; v_call: TRBV5-1; j_call: TRBJ2-3; d_call: TRBD2; cdr3_length: 16; cdr3_nt: TGCGCCAGCAGCAAGGGACTAGCGGGGGTATCAGATACGCAGTATTTT; cdr3_aa: CASSKGLAGVSDTQYF
clone_size: -; v_call: TRBV5-6; j_call: TRBJ1-2; d_call: TRBD1; cdr3_length: 16; cdr3_nt: TGTGCCAGCAGCTTGGACGGGACAGGGGTGGGCTATGGCTACACCTTC; cdr3_aa: CASSLDGTGVGYGYTF
clone_size: -; v_call: TRBV30; j_call: TRBJ2-5; d_call: -; cdr3_length: 11; cdr3_nt: TGTGCCTGGAAATTAGAGGGTACCCAGTACTTC; cdr3_aa: CAWKLEGTQYF
clone_size: -; v_call: TRBV6-4; j_call: TRBJ2-3; d_call: TRBD1; cdr3_length: 14; cdr3_nt: TGTGCCAGCAGTGGGACAGGGGGCACAGATACGCAGTATTTT; cdr3_aa: CASSGTGGTDTQYF
clone_size: -; v_call: TRBV5-1; j_call: TRBJ2-7; d_call: TRBD2; cdr3_length: 15; cdr3_nt: TGCGCCAGCAGCTGGACTAGCGGGAGCGTGTACGAGCAGTACTTC; cdr3_aa: CASSWTSGSVYEQYF
clone_size: -; v_call: TRBV18; j_call: TRBJ1-2; d_call: -; cdr3_length: 13; cdr3_nt: TGTGCCAGCTCACCTCCGGGGAACTATGGCTACACCTTC; cdr3_aa: CASSPPGNYGYTF
clone_size: -; v_call: TRBV29-1; j_call: TRBJ2-5; d_call: TRBD2; cdr3_length: 14; cdr3_nt: TGCAGCGTTCGACTAGCGGGAGACGGAGAGACCCAGTACTTC; cdr3_aa: CSVRLAGDGETQYF
clone_size: -; v_call: TRBV4-1; j_call: TRBJ2-7; d_call: -; cdr3_length: 15; cdr3_nt: TGCGCCAGCAGGGTTCTCTGGGAGCCGACCTACGAGCAGTACTTC; cdr3_aa: CASRVLWEPTYEQYF
clone_size: -; v_call: TRBV23-1; j_call: TRBJ2-5; d_call: -; cdr3_length: 15; cdr3_nt: TGCGCCAGCAGTCAATTAGACACTCCCCCAGAGACCCAGTACTTC; cdr3_aa: CASSQLDTPPETQYF
clone_size: once; v_call: TRBV6-5; j_call: TRBJ2-1; d_call: TRBD1; cdr3_length: 13; cdr3_nt: TGTGCCAGCAGTTACGATACAGGGGGGGAGCAGTTCTTC; cdr3_aa: CASSYDTGGEQFF
clone_size: -; v_call: TRBV2; j_call: TRBJ1-1; d_call: TRBD1; cdr3_length: 14; cdr3_nt: TGTGCCAGCAGTTCACAGGGGGCCAACACTGAAGCTTTCTTT; cdr3_aa: CASSSQGANTEAFF
clone_size: -; v_call: TRBV30; j_call: TRBJ1-1; d_call: -; cdr3_length: 12; cdr3_nt: TGTGCCTGGAGGAACGGTGGCACTGAAGCTTTCTTT; cdr3_aa: CAWRNGGTEAFF
clone_size: -; v_call: TRBV2; j_call: TRBJ2-3; d_call: TRBD2; cdr3_length: 15; cdr3_nt: TGTGCCAGCAGTCGACGGGGGACTATCACAGATACGCAGTATTTT; cdr3_aa: CASSRRGTITDTQYF
clone_size: -; v_call: TRBV7-2; j_call: TRBJ1-1; d_call: -; cdr3_length: 15; cdr3_nt: TGTGCCAGCAGCTTAGAGAGGGAGACGAACACTGAAGCTTTCTTT; cdr3_aa: CASSLERETNTEAFF
clone_size: -; v_call: TRBV4-2; j_call: TRBJ1-1; d_call: TRBD1; cdr3_length: 14; cdr3_nt: TGTGCCAGCAGCCATGGACAGGGGAACACTGAAGCTTTCTTT; cdr3_aa: CASSHGQGNTEAFF
clone_size: -; v_call: TRBV19; j_call: TRBJ2-7; d_call: TRBD1; cdr3_length: 15; cdr3_nt: TGTGCCAGTAGTCTAAGTGGGACAGTCTCCTACGAGCAGTACTTC; cdr3_aa: CASSLSGTVSYEQYF
clone_size: once; v_call: TRBV19; j_call: TRBJ1-2; d_call: TRBD1; cdr3_length: 17; cdr3_nt: TGTGCCAGTAGTCCCGGTGGAGGGGGCGAGGTTTACTATGGCTACACCTTC; cdr3_aa: CASSPGGGGEVYYGYTF
clone_size: -; v_call: TRBV14; j_call: TRBJ1-2; d_call: -; cdr3_length: 15; cdr3_nt: TGTGCCAGCAGCCCACTGGGGCAGGTTAACCATGGCTACACCTTC; cdr3_aa: CASSPLGQVNHGYTF
clone_size: -; v_call: TRBV5-1; j_call: TRBJ2-6; d_call: TRBD1; cdr3_length: 19; cdr3_nt: TGCGCCAGCAGTTGGGGGACAGGGCCTGATAGCTCTGGGGCCAACGTCCTGACTTTC; cdr3_aa: CASSWGTGPDSSGANVLTF
clone_size: -; v_call: TRBV13; j_call: TRBJ2-3; d_call: -; cdr3_length: 16; cdr3_nt: TGTGCCAGCAGCCCGCGGGACGGACGAAGCACAGATACGCAGTATTTT; cdr3_aa: CASSPRDGRSTDTQYF
clone_size: -; v_call: TRBV7-9; j_call: TRBJ1-4; d_call: TRBD1; cdr3_length: 16; cdr3_nt: TGTGCCAGCAGCTCGGGGGACAGGTATCCTAATGAAAAACTGTTTTTT; cdr3_aa: CASSSGDRYPNEKLFF
clone_size: -; v_call: TRBV5-4; j_call: TRBJ1-1; d_call: -; cdr3_length: 13; cdr3_nt: TGTGCCAGCAGCTCGAGTCAGGGGACTGAAGCTTTCTTT; cdr3_aa: CASSSSQGTEAFF
clone_size: -; v_call: TRBV2; j_call: TRBJ2-1; d_call: -; cdr3_length: 15; cdr3_nt: TGTGCCAGCAGTGAAAATGGGAGACCCTACAATGAGCAGTTCTTC; cdr3_aa: CASSENGRPYNEQFF
clone_size: -; v_call: TRBV5-6; j_call: TRBJ1-3; d_call: TRBD1; cdr3_length: 16; cdr3_nt: TGTGCCAGCAGCTTGGCGACAGGGTTCTCTGGAAACACCATATATTTT; cdr3_aa: CASSLATGFSGNTIYF
clone_size: -; v_call: TRBV7-2; j_call: TRBJ2-2; d_call: -; cdr3_length: 15; cdr3_nt: TGTGCCAGCAGCTCATTGCTAGGGAACACCGGGGAGCTGTTTTTT; cdr3_aa: CASSSLLGNTGELFF
clone_size: -; v_call: TRBV4-2; j_call: TRBJ1-4; d_call: TRBD1; cdr3_length: 17; cdr3_nt: TGTGCCAGCAGCCAAGGACTTCCGGGACAGGGGTCGATTGAACTGTTTTTT; cdr3_aa: CASSQGLPGQGSIELFF
clone_size: -; v_call: TRBV6-5; j_call: TRBJ2-1; d_call: TRBD2; cdr3_length: 15; cdr3_nt: TGTGCCAGCAAATTAGCGGGAGTAGAGTTCGATGAGCAGTTCTTC; cdr3_aa: CASKLAGVEFDEQFF
clone_size: -; v_call: TRBV12-5; j_call: TRBJ1-2; d_call: -; cdr3_length: 14; cdr3_nt: TGTGCTAGTGGGAGGGAGGGACGAGACTATGGCTACACCTTC; cdr3_aa: CASGREGRDYGYTF
clone_size: -; v_call: TRBV19; j_call: TRBJ1-5; d_call: -; cdr3_length: 14; cdr3_nt: TGTGCCAGTCGGTCCGTGTTGGGCAATCAGCCCCAGCATTTT; cdr3_aa: CASRSVLGNQPQHF
clone_size: -; v_call: TRBV5-4; j_call: TRBJ2-1; d_call: TRBD1; cdr3_length: 14; cdr3_nt: TGTGCCAGCAGCCCGCGACAGGGGGGCGATGAGCAGTTCTTC; cdr3_aa: CASSPRQGGDEQFF
clone_size: -; v_call: TRBV10-3; j_call: TRBJ2-1; d_call: TRBD2; cdr3_length: 18; cdr3_nt: TGTGCCATCAGTGAGTCTACCGGGGGGTCCGTTTCCTACAATGAGCAGTTCTTC; cdr3_aa: CAISESTGGSVSYNEQFF
clone_size: -; v_call: TRBV6-1; j_call: TRBJ2-7; d_call: TRBD1; cdr3_length: 14; cdr3_nt: TGTGCCAGCCGGACAGGGGAAGGCTCCTACGAGCAGTACTTC; cdr3_aa: CASRTGEGSYEQYF
clone_size: -; v_call: TRBV5-1; j_call: TRBJ2-1; d_call: TRBD2; cdr3_length: 16; cdr3_nt: TGCGCCAGCAGCCCCACTAGCGGGACCTCCTACAATGAGCAGTTCTTC; cdr3_aa: CASSPTSGTSYNEQFF
clone_size: -; v_call: TRBV5-1; j_call: TRBJ2-3; d_call: TRBD2; cdr3_length: 16; cdr3_nt: TGCGCCAGCAGCTTAGCTAGCGGGGGGGCCGGAGATACGCAGTATTTT; cdr3_aa: CASSLASGGAGDTQYF
clone_size: -; v_call: TRBV30; j_call: TRBJ2-3; d_call: TRBD2; cdr3_length: 16; cdr3_nt: TGTGCCTGGAGTGTAGGCGCCGGGACTAGCGGAGATACGCAGTATTTT; cdr3_aa: CAWSVGAGTSGDTQYF
clone_size: once; v_call: TRBV27; j_call: TRBJ1-1; d_call: -; cdr3_length: 14; cdr3_nt: TGTGCCAGCAGTGACAGGCCGTCGAACACTGAAGCTTTCTTT; cdr3_aa: CASSDRPSNTEAFF
clone_size: -; v_call: TRBV7-2; j_call: TRBJ1-1; d_call: TRBD1; cdr3_length: 14; cdr3_nt: TGTGCCAGCAGCTTAGACAGGGGAAGTCTTGAAGCTTTCTTT; cdr3_aa: CASSLDRGSLEAFF
clone_size: -; v_call: TRBV7-9; j_call: TRBJ2-1; d_call: TRBD2; cdr3_length: 16; cdr3_nt: TGTGCCAGCAGCTTAGTTGGCGGGGGGGCCGAAAATGAGCAGTTCTTC; cdr3_aa: CASSLVGGGAENEQFF